Included here is one T cell receptor beta chain sequence, with context. Germline V gives CDR1 SGHVS, CDR2 FNYEAQ. CDR3 length: 20 amino acids. The V and J ends lost 0 bases and 0 bases, in that order; junction bases with no gene match: 8. This entry comes from a study of glioma-infiltrating T cells after dendritic cell vaccination. Using immunoSEQ multiplex PCR, the repertoire was profiled, and TCRdb retains in-frame clones only, with some absent. The table records 100,000 or so clones, 85% to 90% of them present only once. Sequences were derived from blood, sampled before dendritic cell vaccination. This receptor was obtained from a human donor with glioblastoma. The rearrangement joins TRBV7-6 to TRBJ2-2, with 12 nucleotides matching TRBD2. CDR3 residues: CASSLAHSTSGRPNTGELFF. The DNA for the CDR3 is TGTGCCAGCAGCTTAGCGCATAGTACTAGCGGGAGGCCGAACACCGGGGAGCTGTTTTTT.